Listed here is a single T cell receptor beta chain. The antigen is undetermined. The data are from a study of shared clonotypes between healthy human individuals. CDR3 length: 12 residues. Trimming removed 8 bases from V and 0 bases from J, with 4 bases in between. Germline V gene sequence: CDR1 MDHEN, CDR2 SYDVKM. HIV-negative, healthy adults without recent acute infections or vaccinations were the donors. The table came from immunoSEQ multiplex PCR; TCRdb's copy has only in-frame clones and leaves some out. The repertoire holds under 2.5 million clones, with approximately 90% as singletons. Study results and limitations: Approximately 5% was the fraction of naive CD4 clonotypes found shared across a handful of donors. Despite large depth, rarefaction showed incomplete sorted-subset sequencing.

This TCR came from a man aged 18 to 29 in good health. Some clones in this sample may be carry-over from other donors' samples. V is TRBV28 and J is TRBJ2-2; D is undetermined. The sequenced sample consisted of naive CD4+ T cells from PBMCs. Regarding subset: CD45RA+ positively selected. CDR3 sequence reads: CASDPNTGELFF. As DNA, the CDR3 is TGTGCCAGCGACCCGAACACCGGGGAGCTGTTTTTT.